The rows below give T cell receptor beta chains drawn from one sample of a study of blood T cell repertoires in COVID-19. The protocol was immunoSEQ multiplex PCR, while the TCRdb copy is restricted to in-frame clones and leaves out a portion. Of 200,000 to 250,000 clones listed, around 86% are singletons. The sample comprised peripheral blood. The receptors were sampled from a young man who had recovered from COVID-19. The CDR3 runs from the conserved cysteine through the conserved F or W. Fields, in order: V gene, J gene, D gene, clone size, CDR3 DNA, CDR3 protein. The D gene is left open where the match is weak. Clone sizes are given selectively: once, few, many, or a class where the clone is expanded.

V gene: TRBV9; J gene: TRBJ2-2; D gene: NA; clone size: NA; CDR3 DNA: TGTGCCAGCAGCGTTAATCTCGGGGAGCTGTTTTTT; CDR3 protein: CASSVNLGELFF
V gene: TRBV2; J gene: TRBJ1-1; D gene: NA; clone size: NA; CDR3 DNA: TGTGCCAGCAAGGGGGAAACGGCTGAAGCTTTCTTT; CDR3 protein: CASKGETAEAFF
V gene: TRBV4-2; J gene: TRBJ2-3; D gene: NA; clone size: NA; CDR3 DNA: TGTGCCAGCAGCCAAGAGGGCCCGTGGGATACGCAGTATTTT; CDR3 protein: CASSQEGPWDTQYF
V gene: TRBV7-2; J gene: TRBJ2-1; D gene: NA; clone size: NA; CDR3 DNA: TGTGCCAGCAGCCAACAGCGGCCCCTAGCTAATGAGCAGTTCTTC; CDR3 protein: CASSQQRPLANEQFF
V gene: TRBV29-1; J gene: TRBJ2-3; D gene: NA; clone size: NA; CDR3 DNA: TGCAGCGTTGGGACTATTAACACAGATACGCAGTATTTT; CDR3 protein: CSVGTINTDTQYF
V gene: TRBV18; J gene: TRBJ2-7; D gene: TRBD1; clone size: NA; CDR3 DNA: TGTGCCAGCTCACGACAGGGCGCCTCCAACGAGCAGTACTTC; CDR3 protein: CASSRQGASNEQYF
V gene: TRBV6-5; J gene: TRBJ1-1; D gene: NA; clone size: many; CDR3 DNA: TGTGCCAGCAGCACCACGGCAGGGCACACTGAAGCTTTCTTT; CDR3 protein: CASSTTAGHTEAFF
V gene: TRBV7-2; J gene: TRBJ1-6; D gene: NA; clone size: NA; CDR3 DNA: TGTGCCAGCAGCCGGCGGGACGCTAATTCACCCCTCCACTTT; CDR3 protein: CASSRRDANSPLHF
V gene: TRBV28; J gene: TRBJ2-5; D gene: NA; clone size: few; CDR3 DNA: TGTGCCAGCAGTCGACTCTTGGACACCGACCAAGAGACCCAGTACTTC; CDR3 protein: CASSRLLDTDQETQYF
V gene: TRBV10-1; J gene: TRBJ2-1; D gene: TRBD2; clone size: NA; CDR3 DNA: TGCGCCAGCAGTGAGTCGCAGCGGGGTCGTTATGAGCAGTTCTTC; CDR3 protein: CASSESQRGRYEQFF
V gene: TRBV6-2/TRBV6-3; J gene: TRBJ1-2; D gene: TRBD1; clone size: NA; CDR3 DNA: TGTGCCAGCAGTTACGATGGAGGGGGCCTCTATGGCTACACCTTC; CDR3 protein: CASSYDGGGLYGYTF
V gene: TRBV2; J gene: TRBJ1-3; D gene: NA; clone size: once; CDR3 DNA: TGTGCCAGCAGTGACCAGGGCTCTGGAAACACCATATATTTT; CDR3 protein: CASSDQGSGNTIYF
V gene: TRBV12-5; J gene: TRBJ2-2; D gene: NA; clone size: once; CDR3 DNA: TGTGCTAGTGGTTTTTGGCGGGGGCCGCCTAACACCGGGGAGCTGTTTTTT; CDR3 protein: CASGFWRGPPNTGELFF
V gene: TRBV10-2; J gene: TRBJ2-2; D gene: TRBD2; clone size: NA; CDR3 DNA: TGCGCCAGCAGTGTGCCCGAGCGGGGCGGGGAGCTGTTTTTT; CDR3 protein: CASSVPERGGELFF
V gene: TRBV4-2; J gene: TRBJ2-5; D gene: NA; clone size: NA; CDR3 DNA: TGTGCCAGCAGCCAAGGTACAGGGGAGACCCAGTACTTC; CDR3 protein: CASSQGTGETQYF
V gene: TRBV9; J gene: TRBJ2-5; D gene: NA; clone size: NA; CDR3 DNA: TGTGCCAGCGGACAGGTCGGAGGGGGACCTGCGACCCAGTACTTC; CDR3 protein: CASGQVGGGPATQYF
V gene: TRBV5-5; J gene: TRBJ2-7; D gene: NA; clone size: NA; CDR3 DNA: TGTGCCAGCAGCGAGACTAATTACGAGCAGTACTTC; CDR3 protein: CASSETNYEQYF
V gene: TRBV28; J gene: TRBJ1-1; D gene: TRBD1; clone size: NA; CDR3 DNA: TGTGCCAGCAGTTTATTGGGACAGCGAGCTTTCTTT; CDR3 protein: CASSLLGQRAFF
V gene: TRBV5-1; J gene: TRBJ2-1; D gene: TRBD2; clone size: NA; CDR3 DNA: TGCGCCAGCAGCTTGGACCCCGCAGGGACTAGCGGCCGCAATGAGCAGTTCTTC; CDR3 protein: CASSLDPAGTSGRNEQFF
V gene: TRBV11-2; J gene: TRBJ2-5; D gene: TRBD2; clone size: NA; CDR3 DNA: TGTGCCAGCAGCTCGACTAGCGGGGGGATGGAGACCCAGTACTTC; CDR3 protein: CASSSTSGGMETQYF
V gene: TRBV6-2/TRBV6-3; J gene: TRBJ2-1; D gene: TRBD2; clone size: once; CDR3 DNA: TGTGCCAGCAGCGACGGCGGGGGGGGTTACAATGAGCAGTTCTTC; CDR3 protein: CASSDGGGGYNEQFF
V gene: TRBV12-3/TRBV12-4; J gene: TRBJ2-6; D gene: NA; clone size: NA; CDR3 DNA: TGTGCCAGCAGTTTATCGGCCGCGGTCCCACTGACTTTC; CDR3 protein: CASSLSAAVPLTF
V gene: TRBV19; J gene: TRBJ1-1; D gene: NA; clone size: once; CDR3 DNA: TGTGCCAGTAGTATAGTAGGGGGTGGGAACACTGAAGCTTTCTTT; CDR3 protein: CASSIVGGGNTEAFF
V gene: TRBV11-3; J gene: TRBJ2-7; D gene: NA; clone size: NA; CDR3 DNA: TGTGCCAGCAGCTTAGATCCCGCCCTTTGGGCCTCCCCGGAGCAGTACTTC; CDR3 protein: CASSLDPALWASPEQYF
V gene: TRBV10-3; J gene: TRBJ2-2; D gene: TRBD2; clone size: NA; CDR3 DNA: TGTGCCATCAGTGAGAGCGGGGAGCACACCGGGGAGCTGTTTTTT; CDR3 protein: CAISESGEHTGELFF
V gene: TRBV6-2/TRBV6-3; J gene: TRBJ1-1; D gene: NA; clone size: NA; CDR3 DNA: TGTGCCAGCAGTTCCTCGGGACAAACTGAAGCTTTCTTT; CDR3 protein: CASSSSGQTEAFF
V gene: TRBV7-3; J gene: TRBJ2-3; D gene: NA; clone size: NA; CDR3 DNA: TGTGCCAGCAGCTTAGGTTCGGAGGACCGGTATTTT; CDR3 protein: CASSLGSEDRYF
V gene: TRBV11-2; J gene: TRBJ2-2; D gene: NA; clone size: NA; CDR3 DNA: TGTGCCAGCAGTCCCGGGTGGAGGGTGGGGACCCGGGAGCTGTTTTTT; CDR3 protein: CASSPGWRVGTRELFF
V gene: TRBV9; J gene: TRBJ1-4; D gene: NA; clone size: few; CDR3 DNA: TGTGCCAGCAGCGTAGCCGCCGGCGGAGAAAAACTGTTTTTT; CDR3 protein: CASSVAAGGEKLFF
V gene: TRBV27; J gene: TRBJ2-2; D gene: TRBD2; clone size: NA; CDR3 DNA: TGTGCCAGCAGTTTCGGGACTAGCGTTAGCGGGGAGCTGTTTTTT; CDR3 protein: CASSFGTSVSGELFF
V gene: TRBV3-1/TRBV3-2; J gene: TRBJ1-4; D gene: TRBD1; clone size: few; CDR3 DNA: TGTGCCAGCAGCCGACAGGGCAGCGAAAAACTGTTTTTT; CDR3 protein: CASSRQGSEKLFF
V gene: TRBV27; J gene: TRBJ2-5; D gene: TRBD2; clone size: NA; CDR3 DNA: TGTGCCAGTCGACTAGCGGGGGGGTTCGGGGAGACCCAGTACTTC; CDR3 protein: CASRLAGGFGETQYF
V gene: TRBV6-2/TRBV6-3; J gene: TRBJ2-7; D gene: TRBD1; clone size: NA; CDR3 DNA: TGTGCCAGCAGTTACTTGGCAGGGGGCTCCGAGCAGTACTTC; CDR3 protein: CASSYLAGGSEQYF
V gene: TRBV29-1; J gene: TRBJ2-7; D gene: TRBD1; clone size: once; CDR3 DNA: TGCAGCGTGGGACAGACTACCTACGAGCAGTACTTC; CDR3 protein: CSVGQTTYEQYF
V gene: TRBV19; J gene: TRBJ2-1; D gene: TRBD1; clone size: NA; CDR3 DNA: TGTGCCAGTAGTCCGGACAGGGATCTTTACAATGAGCAGTTCTTC; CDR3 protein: CASSPDRDLYNEQFF
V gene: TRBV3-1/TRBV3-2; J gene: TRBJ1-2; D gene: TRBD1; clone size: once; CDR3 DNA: TGTGCCAGCAGCCATGGAGACAGGGGTGGTGGCTACACCTTC; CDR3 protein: CASSHGDRGGGYTF
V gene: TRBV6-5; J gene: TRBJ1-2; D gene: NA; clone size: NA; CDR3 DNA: TGTGCCAGCAGGGACCGGGGGACTAACTATGGCTACACCTTC; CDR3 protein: CASRDRGTNYGYTF
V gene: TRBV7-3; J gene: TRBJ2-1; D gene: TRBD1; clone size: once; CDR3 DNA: TGTGCCAGCAGCTTAGCATTCCGACAGGGGTCCAACAATGAGCAGTTCTTC; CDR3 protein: CASSLAFRQGSNNEQFF
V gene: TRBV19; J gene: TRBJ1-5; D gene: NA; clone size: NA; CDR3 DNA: TGTGCCAGCCAGTGGGGGGACAATCAGCCCCAGCATTTT; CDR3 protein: CASQWGDNQPQHF
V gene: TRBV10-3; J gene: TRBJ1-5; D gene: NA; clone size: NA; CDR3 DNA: TGTGCCATTAGACGGGAGTTCAATCAGCCCCAGCATTTT; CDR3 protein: CAIRREFNQPQHF
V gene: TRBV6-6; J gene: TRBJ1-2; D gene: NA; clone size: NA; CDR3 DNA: TGTGCCAGCAGTTACTCGATTCAGGGCCAGACTGTGAGCTACACCTTC; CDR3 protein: CASSYSIQGQTVSYTF
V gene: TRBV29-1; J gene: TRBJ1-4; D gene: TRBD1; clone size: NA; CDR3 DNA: TGCAGCGTTGTTGGGACAGGGGATGAAAAACTGTTTTTT; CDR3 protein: CSVVGTGDEKLFF
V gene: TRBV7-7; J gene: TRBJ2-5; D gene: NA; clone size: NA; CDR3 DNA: TGTGCCAGCAGCTCCGGGGGGCCCTGGGAGACCCAGTACTTC; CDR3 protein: CASSSGGPWETQYF
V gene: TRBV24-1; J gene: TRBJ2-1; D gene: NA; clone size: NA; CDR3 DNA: TGTGCCACCAGTGATAACAGGGTCTCCTACAATGAGCAGTTCTTC; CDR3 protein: CATSDNRVSYNEQFF